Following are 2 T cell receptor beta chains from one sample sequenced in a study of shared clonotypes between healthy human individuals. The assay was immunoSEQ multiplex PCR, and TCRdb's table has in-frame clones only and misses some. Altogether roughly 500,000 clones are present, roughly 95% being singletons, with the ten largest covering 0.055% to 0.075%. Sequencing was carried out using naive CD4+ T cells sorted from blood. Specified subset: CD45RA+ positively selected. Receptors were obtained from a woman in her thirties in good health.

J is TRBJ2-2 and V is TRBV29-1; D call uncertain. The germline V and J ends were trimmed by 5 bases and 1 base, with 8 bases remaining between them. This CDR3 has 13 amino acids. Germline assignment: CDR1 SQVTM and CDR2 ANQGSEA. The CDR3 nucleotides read TGCAGCGTTCGAGCTGGGAACACCGGGGAGCTGTTTTTT. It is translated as CSVRAGNTGELFF.

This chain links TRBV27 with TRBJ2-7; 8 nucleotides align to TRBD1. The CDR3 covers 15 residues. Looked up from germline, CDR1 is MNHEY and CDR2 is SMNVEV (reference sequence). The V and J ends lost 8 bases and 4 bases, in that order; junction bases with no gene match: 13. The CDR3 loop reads CASWRSGTGDYEQYF. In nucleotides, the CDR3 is TGTGCCAGCTGGCGCTCCGGGACAGGTGATTACGAGCAGTACTTC.